Each of the 5 T cell receptor beta chains below was sequenced from the same sample in a study of cytomegalovirus exposure and HLA in healthy donors. Amplification used 60 Vbeta primers and 13 Jbeta primers. Repertoires were generated with immunoSEQ multiplex PCR, while TCRdb's copy carries only in-frame clones and drops some. Seen here are about 120,000 clones, more than 60% observed once, and the top ten hold about 9%. The sequencing input was PBMCs. All receptors come from a man aged 35 to 55 in good health and CMV-seropositive.

This clone came up many times. Within the sample, other DNA sequences also encode this same CDR3. The rearrangement joins TRBV28 to TRBJ1-4; D perhaps matches TRBD1 (5 bases). The CDR3 extends over 14 amino acids. The V gene lost 6 bases and the J gene lost 8 bases, with 16 bases spanning the gap. Germline V gene data show CDR1 as MDHEN and CDR2 as SYDVKM. The CDR3 sequence is CASSRGQGREKLFF. The CDR3 DNA reads TGTGCCAGCAGCCGCGGCCAGGGCCGAGAAAAACTGTTTTTT.

The chain employs TRBV30 and TRBJ1-1; possible D gene TRBD1, 5 bases. CDR3 size: 15 residues. In germline, CDR1 is GTSNPN, CDR2 SVGIG (reference sequence). The ends were cut back, 0 bases at V and 0 bases at J, with 11 bases in the middle. The DNA of the CDR3 is TGTGCCTGGAGTGTACCGACAGCGATGAACACTGAAGCTTTCTTT. Translation: CAWSVPTAMNTEAFF.

The sample holds a few counts of this clone. V and J are TRBV27 and TRBJ2-1, with D maybe TRBD1 (5 bases). With 3 bases removed from V and 6 bases from J, the gap between germline ends came to 12 bases. The CDR3 is 14 residues long. Germline CDR1 reads MNHEY; CDR2 reads SMNVEV (reference sequence). CDR3 DNA sequence: TGTGCCAGCAGTTTTTCAGGGTTTAGCAATGAGCAGTTCTTC. It codes for CASSFSGFSNEQFF.

Points on this clone: Different DNA sequences within this sample yield the same CDR3. The chain employs TRBV29-1 and TRBJ2-3, with 8 bases that match TRBD1. CDR1 and CDR2 from the germline V gene are SQVTM and ANQGSEA. This CDR3 comprises 16 residues. V shed 0 bases, J shed 1 base, and the junction held 6 bases outside the gene matches. The CDR3 coding sequence is TGCAGCGTTGAAGATCGCCAGGGGGCTGGCACAGATACGCAGTATTTT. Translation: CSVEDRQGAGTDTQYF.

The chain recombines TRBV11-2 with TRBJ2-3; a possible D gene is TRBD2 (6 bases). This CDR3 has 16 residues. Germline CDR1 is SGHAT and CDR2 is FQNNGV. With 1 base removed from V and 0 bases from J, the gap between germline ends came to 11 bases. CDR3 sequence (DNA): TGTGCCAGCAGCTTAGGTGGTAGCGGAAGCACAGATACGCAGTATTTT. Translated, it gives CASSLGGSGSTDTQYF. The full variable domain, its missing parts supplied by reference TRBV11-2 and TRBJ2-3, is EAGVAQSPRYKIIEKRQSVAFWCNPISGHATLYWYQQILGQGPKLLIQFQNNGVVDDSQLPKDRFSAERLKGVDSTLKIQPAKLEDSAVYLCASSLGGSGSTDTQYFGPGTRLTVL.